This TCR beta chain comes out of a study of human thymus T cells. Thymic tissue was derived from resections collected during corrective heart surgery. Healthy Finnish infants undergoing corrective surgery for congenital heart defects provided the donor material. Study-level results: Thymic and blood repertoires showed apparently biased V and J gene usage. Related reports documented highly overlapping thymic repertoires among unrelated individuals.

Points on this clone: Its cognate antigen is unknown.

The CDR3 is 13 amino acids. Germline CDR1 reads LNHDA; CDR2 reads SQIVND (reference sequence). Germline trimming cut 7 bases from V and 4 bases from J; bases unmatched to any gene: 4. Sequenced by immunoSEQ multiplex PCR; TCRdb stores in-frame clones only, minus some. The sample lists around 120,000 clones; just under 95% were seen once. This sequence was found in a boy under three years old with a congenital heart defect but otherwise immunologically healthy. Sequenced sample: thymus tissue. This chain joins TRBV19 and TRBJ2-3; 8 positions agree with TRBD2. The CDR3 reads CASNGGAADTQYF. In nucleotides, the CDR3 is TGTGCCAGTAACGGGGGGGCTGCAGATACGCAGTATTTT.